A selection of T cell receptor beta chains follows, all from one sample in a study of T cells after yellow fever vaccination. MiXCR, run by TCRdb on the 5' RACE reads, gives a single entry per CDR3 protein. Among around 320,000 distinct CDR3 sequences listed, 3.5% to 5% were seen once. The input for sequencing was PBMCs, taken 15 days after the yellow fever booster vaccination. These receptors were taken from a man between 18 and 35 years old who received the YFV17D yellow fever vaccine. CDR3s include the opening cysteine and the closing phenylalanine or tryptophan. A D gene is named only where the DNA matches it firmly. Clone sizes are given selectively: once, few, many, or a class where the clone is expanded.

cdr3_aa	cdr3_nt	cdr3_length	d_call	v_call	j_call	clone_size
CASSLDSQGETQYF	TGTGCCAGCAGCTTAGATTCGCAGGGGGAGACCCAGTACTTC	14	.	TRBV7-2	TRBJ2-5	many
CASSQAGTGTRYTF	TGCGCCAGCAGCCAGGCCGGGACAGGGACGCGATACACCTTC	14	TRBD1	TRBV4-3	TRBJ1-2	many
CASSLVPGRDETQYF	TGTGCCAGCAGCTTAGTCCCCGGGCGGGATGAGACCCAGTACTTC	15	.	TRBV7-2	TRBJ2-5	.
CASRRSIYNSPLHF	TGTGCCAGCAGACGTTCTATATATAATTCACCCCTCCACTTT	14	.	TRBV6-1	TRBJ1-6	few
CASSDNRAGNQPQHF	TGTGCCAGCAGCGACAACAGGGCTGGCAATCAGCCCCAGCATTTT	15	.	TRBV5-6	TRBJ1-5	.
CASSSSGGIETQYF	TGTGCCAGCAGTTCGAGCGGGGGGATTGAGACCCAGTACTTC	14	TRBD2	TRBV6-2/TRBV6-3	TRBJ2-5	.
CASSGREAFF	TGTGCCAGTAGCGGGCGTGAAGCTTTCTTT	10	.	TRBV3-1	TRBJ1-1	.
CASSLESQETQYF	TGTGCCAGCAGTCTGGAGAGTCAAGAGACCCAGTACTTC	13	.	TRBV6-6	TRBJ2-5	many
CASSLNLGGWGNTGELFF	TGTGCCAGCAGCTTAAATTTGGGAGGCTGGGGGAACACCGGGGAGCTGTTTTTT	18	.	TRBV7-2	TRBJ2-2	many
CASSQSRYSNQPQHF	TGCGCCAGCAGCCAATCCAGGTATAGCAATCAGCCCCAGCATTTT	15	.	TRBV4-3	TRBJ1-5	many
CASSQKLGLAGGPYTDTQYF	TGCGCCAGCAGCCAAAAACTAGGACTAGCGGGGGGCCCTTACACAGATACGCAGTATTTT	20	TRBD2	TRBV4-3	TRBJ2-3	.
CSASLGQGASSQETQYF	TGCAGTGCTTCCCTGGGACAGGGGGCGTCTTCTCAAGAGACCCAGTACTTC	17	TRBD1	TRBV20-1	TRBJ2-5	many
CSATAPYEKLFF	TGCAGTGCTACCGCACCCTATGAAAAACTGTTTTTT	12	.	TRBV20-1	TRBJ1-4	many
CAILYNSGNTIYF	TGTGCCATTCTATACAACTCTGGAAACACCATATATTTT	13	.	TRBV6-6	TRBJ1-3	.
CASSLWGSETGNTIYF	TGCGCCAGCAGCTTATGGGGTTCGGAAACTGGAAACACCATATATTTT	16	.	TRBV5-1	TRBJ1-3	many
CASSLQQAANTGELFF	TGCGCCAGCAGCTTGCAACAGGCCGCGAACACCGGGGAGCTGTTTTTT	16	.	TRBV5-1	TRBJ2-2	.
CASSESIQDTAGYTF	TGCGCCAGCAGTGAGTCTATCCAGGACACCGCGGGCTACACCTTC	15	.	TRBV10-1	TRBJ1-2	.
CASSLISGVPQHF	TGTGCCAGCAGCTTGATTTCGGGGGTCCCCCAGCATTTT	13	.	TRBV5-5	TRBJ1-5	many
CASSSWENTEAFF	TGTGCCAGCAGTTCCTGGGAAAACACTGAAGCTTTCTTT	13	.	TRBV27	TRBJ1-1	.
CASSLLSLVRARTQYF	TGCGCCAGCAGCTTACTTAGCTTGGTACGGGCACGGACGCAGTATTTT	16	.	TRBV5-1	TRBJ2-3	many
CASSLDPSGLTGELFF	TGCGCCAGCAGCTTGGATCCGTCGGGCCTTACCGGGGAGCTGTTTTTT	16	.	TRBV5-1	TRBJ2-2	few
CASRDRARGGELFF	TGTGCCAGCAGGGATCGGGCGCGTGGCGGGGAGCTGTTTTTT	14	.	TRBV12-3/TRBV12-4	TRBJ2-2	few
CASSPGLATQETQYF	TGTGCCAGTAGTCCGGGACTAGCGACCCAAGAGACCCAGTACTTC	15	TRBD2	TRBV19	TRBJ2-5	.
CASRSAGGNLYEQYF	TGCGCCAGCAGATCGGCGGGGGGAAACCTCTACGAGCAGTACTTC	15	TRBD2	TRBV5-1	TRBJ2-7	many
CASSLRQGITDTQYF	TGTGCCAGCAGTTTGAGACAGGGGATCACAGATACGCAGTATTTT	15	TRBD1	TRBV12-3/TRBV12-4	TRBJ2-3	.
CASSSTSGGTGELFF	TGCGCCAGCAGCTCGACTAGCGGGGGCACCGGGGAGCTGTTTTTT	15	TRBD2	TRBV5-1	TRBJ2-2	few
CASSLAQRNNSPLHF	TGTGCCAGCAGCTTAGCGCAGAGGAATAATTCACCCCTCCACTTT	15	.	TRBV7-8	TRBJ1-6	few
CASSLVRTGSSYNEQFF	TGCGCCAGCAGCTTGGTTAGGACAGGAAGCTCCTACAATGAGCAGTTCTTC	17	TRBD1	TRBV5-1	TRBJ2-1	many
CASSLGRGNGESGSNQPQHF	TGCGCCAGCAGCTTGGGAAGGGGGAACGGCGAGAGTGGTAGCAATCAGCCCCAGCATTTT	20	.	TRBV5-1	TRBJ1-5	many
CSAEQGLGTQYF	TGCAGTGCTGAACAGGGGTTAGGGACCCAGTACTTC	12	TRBD1	TRBV20-1	TRBJ2-5	many
CASSRETGGATYNEQFF	TGTGCCAGCAGCAGAGAAACAGGGGGCGCAACCTACAATGAGCAGTTCTTC	17	TRBD1	TRBV7-6	TRBJ2-1	.
CASSPPTVNSPLHF	TGTGCCAGCAGTCCACCGACAGTTAATTCACCCCTCCACTTT	14	.	TRBV6-6	TRBJ1-6	many
CASSLWDRVYEAFF	TGTGCCAGCAGTTTATGGGACAGGGTATATGAAGCTTTCTTT	14	TRBD1	TRBV28	TRBJ1-1	few
CATRLGVGRVDEQFF	TGTGCCACCAGGCTGGGTGTGGGACGAGTTGATGAGCAGTTCTTC	15	.	TRBV15	TRBJ2-1	many
CASSQEGGGPYNSPLHF	TGCGCCAGCAGCCAAGAAGGGGGCGGTCCCTATAATTCACCCCTCCACTTT	17	TRBD1	TRBV4-3	TRBJ1-6	few
CSARDDYEQYF	TGCAGTGCTAGAGATGACTACGAGCAGTACTTC	11	.	TRBV20-1	TRBJ2-7	few
CASSLPGTASDTQYF	TGTGCCAGCAGTCTCCCAGGGACAGCTTCAGATACGCAGTATTTT	15	TRBD1	TRBV7-8	TRBJ2-3	few
CASSSTFGYTEAFF	TGTGCCAGCAGCTCTACCTTCGGGTACACTGAAGCTTTCTTT	14	.	TRBV5-5	TRBJ1-1	many
CASLAGVVSYEQYF	TGTGCCAGCCTAGCGGGGGTTGTCTCCTACGAGCAGTACTTC	14	TRBD2	TRBV2	TRBJ2-7	few
CAWSVRAGTEKLFF	TGTGCCTGGAGTGTACGGGCCGGAACTGAAAAACTGTTTTTT	14	.	TRBV30	TRBJ1-4	.
CASSRGSTGNTIYF	TGCGCCAGCAGTCGAGGGAGTACTGGAAACACCATATATTTT	14	.	TRBV5-1	TRBJ1-3	.
CSASGPGDNEQFF	TGCAGTGCTAGCGGCCCCGGGGACAATGAGCAGTTCTTC	13	.	TRBV20-1	TRBJ2-1	many
CASSHRWGTTGELFF	TGCGCCAGCAGCCACCGCTGGGGAACGACCGGGGAGCTGTTTTTT	15	.	TRBV4-3	TRBJ2-2	few
CASSVGWDNQPQHF	TGTGCCAGCAGCGTAGGGTGGGACAATCAGCCCCAGCATTTT	14	.	TRBV7-9	TRBJ1-5	few
CAWERKEYSNQPQHF	TGTGCCTGGGAACGGAAGGAGTATAGCAATCAGCCCCAGCATTTT	15	.	TRBV30	TRBJ1-5	.
CSASVGTADSGNTIYF	TGCAGTGCATCAGTAGGGACAGCGGACTCTGGAAACACCATATATTTT	16	TRBD1	TRBV20-1	TRBJ1-3	few
CASSQDTGEAQHF	TGCGCCAGCAGCCAAGATACAGGGGAAGCCCAGCATTTT	13	TRBD1	TRBV4-3	TRBJ1-5	few
CSAGTADQETQYF	TGCAGTGCTGGGACAGCAGACCAAGAGACCCAGTACTTC	13	TRBD1	TRBV20-1	TRBJ2-5	many
CASSQESGPSYNEQFF	TGCGCCAGCAGCCAAGAATCAGGGCCCTCCTACAATGAGCAGTTCTTC	16	.	TRBV4-1	TRBJ2-1	.
CASSLETFTDTQYF	TGTGCCAGCAGCTTAGAAACTTTTACAGATACGCAGTATTTT	14	.	TRBV7-2	TRBJ2-3	many
CASSWRIVTGELFF	TGTGCCAGCAGCTGGCGGATAGTCACCGGGGAGCTGTTTTTT	14	.	TRBV11-2	TRBJ2-2	many
CASSILGQGTDTQYF	TGTGCCAGTAGTATATTAGGACAGGGGACAGATACGCAGTATTTT	15	TRBD1	TRBV19	TRBJ2-3	.
CASSLVPNRGTEQFF	TGTGCCAGCAGCTTAGTTCCTAACAGGGGGACTGAGCAGTTCTTC	15	TRBD1	TRBV7-2	TRBJ2-1	.
CASSQGTSEGQETQYF	TGTGCCAGCAGCCAAGGGACTTCCGAGGGCCAAGAGACCCAGTACTTC	16	.	TRBV4-2	TRBJ2-5	.
CASRRSAVVRNIQYF	TGTGCCAGCAGACGATCAGCGGTAGTCCGGAACATTCAGTACTTC	15	.	TRBV2	TRBJ2-4	few
CASSPLDGQETQYF	TGTGCCAGCAGCCCCCTGGACGGACAAGAGACCCAGTACTTC	14	.	TRBV4-2	TRBJ2-5	.
CASLTSSGNTIYF	TGTGCCAGCCTCACGAGCTCTGGAAACACCATATATTTT	13	.	TRBV6-1	TRBJ1-3	few
CASGLVLRGDGNQPQHF	TGTGCTAGTGGTTTGGTTCTTCGGGGGGATGGCAATCAGCCCCAGCATTTT	17	.	TRBV12-5	TRBJ1-5	few
CSSSPGDKTYEQYF	TGTTCCAGCAGCCCAGGGGATAAAACCTACGAGCAGTACTTC	14	.	TRBV5-4	TRBJ2-7	.